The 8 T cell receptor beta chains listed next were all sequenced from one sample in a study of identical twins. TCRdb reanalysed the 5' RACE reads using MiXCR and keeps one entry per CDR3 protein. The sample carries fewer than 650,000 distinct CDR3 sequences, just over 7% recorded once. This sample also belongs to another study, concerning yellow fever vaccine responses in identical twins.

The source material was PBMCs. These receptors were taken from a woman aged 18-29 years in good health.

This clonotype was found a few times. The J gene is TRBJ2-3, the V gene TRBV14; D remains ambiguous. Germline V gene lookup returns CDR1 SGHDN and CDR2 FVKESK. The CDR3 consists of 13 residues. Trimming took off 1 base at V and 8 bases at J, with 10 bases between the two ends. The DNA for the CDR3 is TGTGCCAGCAGCCAAGGGGATAAGACTACGCAGTATTTT. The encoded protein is CASSQGDKTTQYF. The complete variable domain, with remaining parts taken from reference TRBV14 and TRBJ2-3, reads EAGVTQFPSHSVIEKGQTVTLRCDPISGHDNLYWYRRVMGKEIKFLLHFVKESKQDESGMPNNRFLAERTGGTYSTLKVQPAELEDSGVYFCASSQGDKTTQYFGPGTRLTVL.

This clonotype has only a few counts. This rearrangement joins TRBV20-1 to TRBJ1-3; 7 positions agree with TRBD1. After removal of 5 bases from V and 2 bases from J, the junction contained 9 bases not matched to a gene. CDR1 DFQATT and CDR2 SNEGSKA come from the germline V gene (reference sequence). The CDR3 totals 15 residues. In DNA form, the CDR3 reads TGCAGTGCTCCATCTGCGGGGACAGCTGGAAACACCATATATTTT. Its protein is CSAPSAGTAGNTIYF.

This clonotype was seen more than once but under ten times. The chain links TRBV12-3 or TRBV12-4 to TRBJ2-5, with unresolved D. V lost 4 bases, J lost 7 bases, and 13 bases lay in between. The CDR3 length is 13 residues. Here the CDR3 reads CASSWAPAWTQYF. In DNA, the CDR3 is TGTGCCAGCAGTTGGGCTCCGGCCTGGACCCAGTACTTC.

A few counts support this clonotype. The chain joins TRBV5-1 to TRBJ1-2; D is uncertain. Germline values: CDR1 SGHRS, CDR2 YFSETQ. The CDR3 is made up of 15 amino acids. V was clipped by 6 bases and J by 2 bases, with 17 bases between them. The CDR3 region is CASKYEQATNYGYTF. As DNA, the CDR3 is TGCGCCAGCAAATATGAGCAGGCGACAAACTATGGCTACACCTTC.

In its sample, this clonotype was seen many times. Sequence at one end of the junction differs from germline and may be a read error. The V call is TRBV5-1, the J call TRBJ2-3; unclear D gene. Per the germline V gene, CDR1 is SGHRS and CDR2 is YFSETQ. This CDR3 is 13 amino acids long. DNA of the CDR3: TGTGCCAGCAGCCTAGACAGCACAGATACGCAGTATTTT. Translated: CASSLDSTDTQYF.

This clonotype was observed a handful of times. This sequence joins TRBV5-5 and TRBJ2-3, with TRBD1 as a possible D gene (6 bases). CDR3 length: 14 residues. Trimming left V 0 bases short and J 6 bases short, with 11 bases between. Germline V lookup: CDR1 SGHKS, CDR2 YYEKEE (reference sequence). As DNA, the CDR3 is TGTGCCAGCAGCTTGGGACAGGCCCCCGATACGCAGTATTTT. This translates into CASSLGQAPDTQYF. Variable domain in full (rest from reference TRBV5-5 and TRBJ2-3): DAGVTQSPTHLIKTRGQQVTLRCSPISGHKSVSWYQQVLGQGPQFIFQYYEKEERGRGNFPDRFSARQFPNYSSELNVNALLLGDSALYLCASSLGQAPDTQYFGPGTRLTVL.

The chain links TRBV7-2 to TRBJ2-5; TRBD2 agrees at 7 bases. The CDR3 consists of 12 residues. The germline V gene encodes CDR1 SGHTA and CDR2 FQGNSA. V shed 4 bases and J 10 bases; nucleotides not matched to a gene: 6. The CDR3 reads CASSSTPGGQYF. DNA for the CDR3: TGTGCCAGCAGCTCCACACCGGGGGGCCAGTACTTC. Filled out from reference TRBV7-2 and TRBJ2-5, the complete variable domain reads GAGVSQSPSNKVTEKGKDVELRCDPISGHTALYWYRQSLGQGLEFLIYFQGNSAPDKSGLPSDRFSAERTGGSVSTLTIQRTQQEDSAVYLCASSSTPGGQYFGPGTRLLVL.

CDR3 in amino acids: CASSLGGGVFF. Here the CDR3 DNA reads TGTGCCAGCAGTTTAGGAGGAGGGGTGTTTTTT. This chain connects TRBV12-3 or TRBV12-4 to TRBJ1-4, with D perhaps TRBD1 (5 bases). CDR3 length: 11 amino acids. Between the trimmed V and J ends, which lost 1 base and 15 bases, there was a span of 9 bases.